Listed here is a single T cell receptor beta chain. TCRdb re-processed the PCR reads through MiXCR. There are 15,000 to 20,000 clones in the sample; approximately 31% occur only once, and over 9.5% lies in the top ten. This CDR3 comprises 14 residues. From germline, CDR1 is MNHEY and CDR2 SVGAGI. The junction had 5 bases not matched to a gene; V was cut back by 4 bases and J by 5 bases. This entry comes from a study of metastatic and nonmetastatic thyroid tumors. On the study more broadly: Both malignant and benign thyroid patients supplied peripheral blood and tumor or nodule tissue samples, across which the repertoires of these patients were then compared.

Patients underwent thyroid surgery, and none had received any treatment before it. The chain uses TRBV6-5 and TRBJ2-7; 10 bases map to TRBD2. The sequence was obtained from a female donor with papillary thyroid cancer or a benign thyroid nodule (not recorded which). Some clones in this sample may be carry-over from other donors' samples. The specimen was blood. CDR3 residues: CASSSTSGVNEQYF. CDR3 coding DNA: TGTGCCAGCAGTTCTACTAGCGGGGTCAACGAGCAGTACTTC.